The 19 T cell receptor beta chains presented below share a single source sample, sequenced in a study of cytomegalovirus exposure and HLA in healthy donors. With 60 Vbeta and 13 Jbeta primers, the PCR was carried out. Using immunoSEQ multiplex PCR, the repertoire was profiled, and TCRdb retains in-frame clones only, with some absent. The sample lists approximately 120,000 clones, 65% to 80% occurring once. The sequenced sample was PBMCs. Receptors originate from a female donor in good health and CMV-seronegative.

Regarding this clone: The junction departs from the called germline gene at one end, perhaps through a read error. V gene TRBV7-9 combines with J gene TRBJ2-7, with no clear D. Looked up from germline, CDR1 is SEHNR and CDR2 is FQNEAQ (reference sequence). The CDR3 totals 17 residues. The CDR3 bases are TGTTCCAGCAGCTTGGAGCTTTTAGACGAAGGAACCTACGAGCAGTACTTC. It yields the protein CSSSLELLDEGTYEQYF.

Only one count was recorded for this clone. The CDR3 protein is CASSWGSGGLNTEAFF. The CDR3 bases are TGTGCCAGCAGCTGGGGATCAGGGGGCCTGAACACTGAAGCTTTCTTT. The chain has TRBV7-9 and TRBJ1-1; the match to TRBD1 covers 8 bases. Trimming at V came to 4 bases and at J to 0 bases, leaving 7 bases not matched to a gene. CDR3 length: 16 amino acids. CDR1 is SEHNR, CDR2 FQNEAQ, per germline (reference sequence).

This chain connects TRBV6-5 to TRBJ1-2; 7 positions match TRBD1. J was trimmed by 6 bases and V by 0 bases; bases with no gene match: 10. The CDR3 consists of 16 residues. Germline CDR1 and CDR2: MNHEY and SVGAGI. CDR3 nucleotide sequence: TGTGCCAGCAGTTACTCACCCCGAGACAGGGAGGATGGCTACACCTTC. This encodes CASSYSPRDREDGYTF.

The V call is TRBV4-1, the J call TRBJ1-2, with D unresolved. There are 14 residues in the CDR3. Germline V lookup: CDR1 MGHRA, CDR2 YSYEKL. V was trimmed by 0 bases and J by 6 bases, leaving 11 bases between them. The CDR3 loop is CASSQEPGSNGYTF. The CDR3, as DNA: TGCGCCAGCAGCCAAGAACCGGGTTCCAATGGCTACACCTTC.

The J gene is TRBJ1-2, the V gene TRBV4-3, with D unclear. Germline CDR1 reads LGHNA; CDR2 reads YSLEER. This CDR3 region has 15 residues. With 1 base removed from V and 3 bases from J, the gap between germline ends came to 12 bases. The CDR3 sequence is CASSQARGPDYGYTF. The DNA of the CDR3 is TGCGCCAGCAGCCAAGCTCGTGGGCCGGACTATGGCTACACCTTC.

The chain carries TRBV7-8 and TRBJ1-2; 9 nucleotides align to TRBD1. This CDR3 contains 13 residues. Germline assignment: CDR1 SGHVS and CDR2 FQNEAQ. V was clipped by 6 bases and J by 12 bases; unmatched bases: 11. CDR3 protein: CASSPGTGPGHTF. The DNA for the CDR3 is TGTGCCAGCAGTCCCGGGACAGGGCCTGGACACACCTTC.

The CDR3 reads CASSVFHEQYF. The CDR3 DNA reads as TGTGCCAGCAGTGTGTTCCACGAGCAGTACTTC. The genes are TRBV25-1 and TRBJ2-5; D gene uncertain. Near its end, the DNA agrees better with TRBJ2-7, so the J call may be wrong. CDR3 length: 11 residues. Germline loops: CDR1 MGHDK, CDR2 SYGVNS.

Remarks on this clone: Other DNA sequences within the sample encode an identical CDR3. This chain connects TRBV6-1 to TRBJ2-2; D is possibly TRBD1 (5 bases). V gave up 3 bases and J gave up 7 bases, with 12 bases separating them. Per germline, CDR1 MNHNS and CDR2 SASEGT. This CDR3 has 14 residues. The CDR3: CASSELQGVGELFF. In nucleotides, the CDR3 is TGTGCCAGCAGTGAGTTGCAGGGCGTCGGGGAGCTGTTTTTT.

V is TRBV18 and J is TRBJ1-4; 7 bases match TRBD1. This CDR3 contains 15 residues. Germline V gene sequence: CDR1 KGHSH, CDR2 LQKENI. Unmatched junction bases numbered 7, after V lost 6 bases and J lost 3 bases. This CDR3 reads CASSSGTASNEKLFF. The CDR3 bases are TGTGCCAGCTCGTCGGGGACAGCCTCTAATGAAAAACTGTTTTTT.

The V call is TRBV2, the J call TRBJ2-2, with 10 nucleotides matching TRBD2. The CDR3 length is 16 residues. In germline, CDR1 is SNHLY, CDR2 FYNNEI. J gave up 0 bases and V 7 bases, and 5 bases lay outside the gene matches. CDR3 DNA: TGTGCCAGCAAACAAAGCGGGGGGGCGAACACCGGGGAGCTGTTTTTT. Its protein is CASKQSGGANTGELFF.

The chain links TRBV30 to TRBJ2-5; D may be TRBD1 (6 bases). The CDR3 runs 13 residues. In germline, CDR1 is GTSNPN, CDR2 SVGIG (reference sequence). Trimming removed 0 bases at V and 9 bases at J, with 14 bases between. The CDR3 nucleotides read TGTGCCTGGAGTGTGTGGGGGCAGCGTCCCCAGTACTTC. Translation gives CAWSVWGQRPQYF.

V and J are TRBV19 and TRBJ2-2; a possible D gene is TRBD2 (5 bases). Trimming shortened V by 9 bases and J by 1 base, and 18 bases separated the two germline ends. Germline CDR1 and CDR2: LNHDA and SQIVND (reference sequence). The CDR3 spans 16 residues. The CDR3 nucleotides read TGTGCCAGCCTGGCAGAGGAGCGGAGGAACACCGGGGAGCTGTTTTTT. This encodes CASLAEERRNTGELFF.

The rearrangement links TRBV4-1 to TRBJ2-1; D is ambiguous. V lost 4 bases and J 0 bases, leaving 13 bases between the germline ends. The CDR3 length is 16 residues. Germline V gene data show CDR1 as MGHRA and CDR2 as YSYEKL. The CDR3 DNA is TGCGCCAGCAGCCCGTTACCCCTGAGCTCCTACAATGAGCAGTTCTTC. It encodes CASSPLPLSSYNEQFF.

CDR3 residues: CATSRGTAANYGYTF. In DNA form, the CDR3 reads TGTGCCACCAGCAGAGGGACAGCTGCGAACTATGGCTACACCTTC. The chain has TRBV15 and TRBJ1-2; D is perhaps TRBD1 (6 bases). Germline V CDR1 and CDR2: LNHNV, YYDKDF (reference sequence). V gave up 1 base and J gave up 2 bases, with 11 bases separating them. This CDR3 spans 15 amino acids. Full variable domain (rest looked up from reference TRBV15 and TRBJ1-2): DAMVIQNPRYQVTQFGKPVTLSCSQTLNHNVMYWYQQKSSQAPKLLFHYYDKDFNNEADTPDNFQSRRPNTSFCFLDIRSPGLGDTAMYLCATSRGTAANYGYTFGSGTRLTVV.

Only one count was recorded for this clone. V usage is TRBV5-1 and J usage is TRBJ2-1; 11 bases agree with TRBD2. The CDR3 runs to 16 residues. From germline, CDR1 is SGHRS and CDR2 YFSETQ. With V trimmed by 4 bases and J by 8 bases, 11 bases remained unmatched. CDR3 DNA: TGCGCCAGCAGCCGACCTACTAGCGGGGGAGCCGATGAGCAGTTCTTC. Encoded protein: CASSRPTSGGADEQFF. Full variable domain (missing parts from reference TRBV5-1 and TRBJ2-1): KAGVTQTPRYLIKTRGQQVTLSCSPISGHRSVSWYQQTPGQGLQFLFEYFSETQRNKGNFPGRFSGRQFSNSRSEMNVSTLELGDSALYLCASSRPTSGGADEQFFGPGTRLTVL.

The V call is TRBV7-8, the J call TRBJ2-3; D may be TRBD1 (6 bases). V gave up 5 bases and J gave up 6 bases, with 18 bases separating them. Germline CDR1 SGHVS, CDR2 FQNEAQ. CDR3 length equals 15 residues. CDR3 bases: TGTGCCAGCAGCGAAGATGCTGGGGGCGAGGATACGCAGTATTTT. Translation gives CASSEDAGGEDTQYF.

This clone was picked up one time. The rearrangement uses TRBV5-8 and TRBJ2-5, with D perhaps TRBD2 (6 bases). Trimming took 0 bases from V and 2 from J, leaving 17 bases between them. This CDR3 is 17 amino acids long. Per the germline V gene, CDR1 is SGHTS and CDR2 is YDEGEE. The CDR3 sequence is CASSLERDWAWQETQYF. The CDR3 bases are TGTGCCAGCAGCTTGGAACGGGACTGGGCTTGGCAAGAGACCCAGTACTTC. Full variable domain (outside the CDR3, taken from reference TRBV5-8 and TRBJ2-5): EAGVTQSPTHLIKTRGQQATLRCSPISGHTSVYWYQQALGLGLQFLLWYDEGEERNRGNFPPRFSGRQFPNYSSELNVNALELEDSALYLCASSLERDWAWQETQYFGPGTRLLVL.

The chain couples TRBV7-9 to TRBJ2-3; D ambiguous. The CDR3 totals 14 residues. Germline V lookup: CDR1 SEHNR, CDR2 FQNEAQ (reference sequence). The V end lost 6 bases, the J end lost 4 bases, and 14 bases lay between the germline ends. CDR3 in amino acids: CASRLSLFPDTQYF. CDR3 bases: TGTGCCAGCAGACTGTCGCTTTTCCCAGATACGCAGTATTTT.

This chain joins TRBV10-3 and TRBJ2-3; 11 nucleotides line up with TRBD2. CDR1 and CDR2 from the germline V gene are ENHRY and SYGVKD. CDR3 size: 15 residues. The V gene end was trimmed by 6 bases and the J gene end by 2 bases; junction bases not matched to a gene: 4. CDR3 nucleotides: TGTGCCATCAGCCCACTAGCGGGGGTCACAGATACGCAGTATTTT. This gives the protein CAISPLAGVTDTQYF.